This T cell receptor beta chain is drawn from a study of technical replicates of blood from several donors. The protocol was immunoSEQ multiplex PCR, while the TCRdb copy is restricted to in-frame clones and leaves out a portion. The data contain approximately 75,000 clones, approximately 97% of them singletons. V was pared by 5 bases and J by 2 bases, with 13 bases of the junction left unmatched. Per germline, CDR1 SGHVS and CDR2 FQNEAQ. The CDR3 extends over 17 amino acids. The origin of this receptor is a human donor in good health. Material: T cells isolated from PBMCs. The chain links TRBV7-8 to TRBJ2-7; 9 nucleotides line up with TRBD2. In nucleotides, the CDR3 is TGTGCCAGCAGCCACGATAGTGGGACTAGCAGGGCCTACGAGCAGTACTTC. Amino acid sequence: CASSHDSGTSRAYEQYF.